This entry lists 5 T cell receptor beta chains sequenced from one sample in a study of T cell repertoires in cytomegalovirus infection. MiXCR, run by TCRdb on the reads, gives a single entry per CDR3 protein. Here the sample spans 400,000 or so distinct CDR3 sequences, around 18% being singletons. The sequenced sample was PBMCs. These receptors were taken from a human donor in good health (CMV status not recorded). Some clones in this sample may be carry-over from other donors' samples.

This clonotype came up many times. The J gene is TRBJ1-1, the V gene TRBV12-3 or TRBV12-4, with D unresolved. CDR3 length: 13 residues. V was trimmed by 4 bases and J by 0 bases, leaving 6 bases between them. Here the CDR3 reads CASSSYMNTEAFF. The CDR3 coding sequence is TGTGCCAGCAGTTCTTATATGAACACTGAAGCTTTCTTT.

This clonotype was seen only a few times. V and J are TRBV7-9 and TRBJ2-1, with 10 bases aligning to TRBD2. Germline V CDR1 and CDR2: SEHNR, FQNEAQ (reference sequence). The CDR3 length is 13 residues. Germline trimming cut 4 bases from V and 9 bases from J; bases unmatched to any gene: 3. DNA for the CDR3: TGTGCCAGCAGCTCACAGCGGGGGGGTGAGCAGTTCTTC. Encoded protein: CASSSQRGGEQFF. Together with reference TRBV7-9 and TRBJ2-1, the CDR3 gives the full variable domain: DTGVSQNPRHKITKRGQNVTFRCDPISEHNRLYWYRQTLGQGPEFLTYFQNEAQLEKSRLLSDRFSAERPKGSFSTLEIQRTEQGDSAMYLCASSSQRGGEQFFGPGTRLTVL.

This clonotype has a count of ten or more. The chain couples TRBV11-2 to TRBJ2-7; D call uncertain. The CDR3 is 14 amino acids. V lost 1 base and J 4 bases, leaving 11 bases between the germline ends. The germline V gene encodes CDR1 SGHAT and CDR2 FQNNGV. The DNA of the CDR3 is TGTGCCAGCAGCTTAGTCCTGTTAGGATACGAGCAGTACTTC. Its translation is CASSLVLLGYEQYF.

This clonotype was seen repeatedly, ten times or more. This chain links TRBV6-5 with TRBJ2-7; D may be TRBD2 (5 bases). Germline V gene sequence: CDR1 MNHEY, CDR2 SVGAGI. The ends were cut back, 6 bases at V and 3 bases at J, with 21 bases in the middle. CDR3 length equals 16 residues. Written as DNA, the CDR3 is TGTGCCAGCAGCCGACTACCTATAGCGAGGTTCTACGAGCAGTACTTC. This sequence encodes CASSRLPIARFYEQYF.

The rearrangement uses TRBV5-4 and TRBJ1-1; a weak D match, TRBD1 (6 bases). The length of the CDR3 is 15 residues. Per the germline V gene, CDR1 is SGHNT and CDR2 is YYREEE (reference sequence). Between the trimmed V and J ends, which lost 5 bases and 1 base, there was a span of 15 bases. CDR3 amino acids: CASSPGAIRNTEAFF. The CDR3 DNA is TGTGCCAGCAGTCCAGGGGCAATTCGGAACACTGAAGCTTTCTTT.